The T cell receptor beta chain under discussion was sequenced for a study of T cell repertoires in cytomegalovirus infection. Study as a whole: Carrying CMV and the relevant HLA type showed in public TCR beta signatures. Study outcomes and limitations: People with CMV and the relevant HLA were identified by cumulative public TCR beta family frequency.

This CDR3 region has 18 residues. Trimming cost V 5 bases and J 2 bases; bases outside gene matches: 15. The germline V gene encodes CDR1 MNHEY and CDR2 SMNVEV (reference sequence). TCRdb reprocessed the reads with MiXCR, giving one entry per CDR3 protein. The table has approximately 110,000 distinct CDR3 sequences, around 10% seen once. This clonotype appeared many times. Its target is not known. This sequence was found in a human donor in good health (CMV status not recorded). Some clones in this sample may be carry-over from other donors' samples. This chain connects TRBV27 to TRBJ2-3, with 8 bases fitting TRBD2. The sample was PBMCs, sequenced either directly or after in vitro stimulation (not recorded which). This chain's CDR3 is CASSPIWREVPYTDTQYF. DNA for the CDR3: TGTGCCAGCAGTCCTATCTGGCGGGAGGTTCCTTACACAGATACGCAGTATTTT.